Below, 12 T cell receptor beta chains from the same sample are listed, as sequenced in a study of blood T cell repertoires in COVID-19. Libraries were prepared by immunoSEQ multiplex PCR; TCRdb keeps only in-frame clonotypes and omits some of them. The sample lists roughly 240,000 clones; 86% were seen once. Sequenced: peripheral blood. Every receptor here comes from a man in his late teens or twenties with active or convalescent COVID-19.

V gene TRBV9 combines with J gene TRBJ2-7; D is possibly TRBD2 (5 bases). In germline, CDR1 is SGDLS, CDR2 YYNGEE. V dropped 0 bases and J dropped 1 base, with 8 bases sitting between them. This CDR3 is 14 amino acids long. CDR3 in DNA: TGTGCCAGCAGCGTAGGACTACTTTCCTACGAGCAGTACTTC. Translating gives CASSVGLLSYEQYF.

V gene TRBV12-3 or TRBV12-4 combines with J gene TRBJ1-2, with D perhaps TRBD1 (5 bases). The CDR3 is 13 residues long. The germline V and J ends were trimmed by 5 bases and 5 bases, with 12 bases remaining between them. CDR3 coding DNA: TGTGCCAGCAGTATGGGGCGACGATATGGCTACACCTTC. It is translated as CASSMGRRYGYTF.

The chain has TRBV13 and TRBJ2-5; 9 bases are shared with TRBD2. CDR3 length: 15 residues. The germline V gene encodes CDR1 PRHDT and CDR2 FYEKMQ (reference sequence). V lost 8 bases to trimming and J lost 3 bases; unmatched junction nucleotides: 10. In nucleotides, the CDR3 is TGTGCCAGCTCCCTTTTGACTAGCGGAGAAGAGACCCAGTACTTC. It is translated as CASSLLTSGEETQYF. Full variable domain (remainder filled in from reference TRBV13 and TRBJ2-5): AAGVIQSPRHLIKEKRETATLKCYPIPRHDTVYWYQQGPGQDPQFLISFYEKMQSDKGSIPDRFSAQQFSDYHSELNMSSLELGDSALYFCASSLLTSGEETQYFGPGTRLLVL.

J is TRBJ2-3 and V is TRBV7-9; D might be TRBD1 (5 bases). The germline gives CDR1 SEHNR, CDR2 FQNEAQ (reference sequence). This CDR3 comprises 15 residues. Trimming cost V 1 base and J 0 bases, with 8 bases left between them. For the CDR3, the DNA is TGTGCCAGCAGCTTAGGGCAGGGAAGCACAGATACGCAGTATTTT. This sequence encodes CASSLGQGSTDTQYF.

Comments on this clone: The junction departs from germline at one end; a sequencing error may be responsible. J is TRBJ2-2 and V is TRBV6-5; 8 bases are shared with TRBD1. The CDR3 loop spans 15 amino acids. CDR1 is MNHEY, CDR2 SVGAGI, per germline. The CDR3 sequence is CASRRMTGATGKLFF. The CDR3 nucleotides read TGTGCCAGCAGACGGATGACAGGGGCCACCGGGAAGCTGTTTTTT.

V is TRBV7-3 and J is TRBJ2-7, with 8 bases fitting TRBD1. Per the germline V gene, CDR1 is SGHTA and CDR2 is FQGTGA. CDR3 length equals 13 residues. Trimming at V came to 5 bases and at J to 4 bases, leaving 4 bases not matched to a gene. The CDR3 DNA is TGTGCCAGCAGCCTTGACAGGGGATACGAGCAGTACTTC. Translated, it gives CASSLDRGYEQYF.

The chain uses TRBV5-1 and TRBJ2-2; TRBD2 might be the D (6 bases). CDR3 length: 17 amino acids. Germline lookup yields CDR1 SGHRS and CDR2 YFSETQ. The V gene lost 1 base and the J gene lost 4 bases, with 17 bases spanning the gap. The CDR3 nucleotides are TGCGCCAGCAGCTTGCTTGTCGGGGAGGCTTCCACCGGGGAGCTGTTTTTT. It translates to CASSLLVGEASTGELFF. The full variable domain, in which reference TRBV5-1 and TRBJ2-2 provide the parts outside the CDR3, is KAGVTQTPRYLIKTRGQQVTLSCSPISGHRSVSWYQQTPGQGLQFLFEYFSETQRNKGNFPGRFSGRQFSNSRSEMNVSTLELGDSALYLCASSLLVGEASTGELFFGEGSRLTVL.

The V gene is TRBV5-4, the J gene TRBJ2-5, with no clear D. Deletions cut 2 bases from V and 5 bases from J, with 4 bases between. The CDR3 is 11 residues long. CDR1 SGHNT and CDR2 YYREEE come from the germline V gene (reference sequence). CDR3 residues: CASSLEETQYF. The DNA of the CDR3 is TGTGCCAGCAGCTTAGAGGAGACCCAGTACTTC.

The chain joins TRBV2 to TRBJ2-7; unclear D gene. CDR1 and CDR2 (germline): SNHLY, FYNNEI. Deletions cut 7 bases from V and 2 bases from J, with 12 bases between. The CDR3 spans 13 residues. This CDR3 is CASTRLRTYEQYF. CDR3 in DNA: TGTGCCAGCACCCGACTGCGAACCTACGAGCAGTACTTC.

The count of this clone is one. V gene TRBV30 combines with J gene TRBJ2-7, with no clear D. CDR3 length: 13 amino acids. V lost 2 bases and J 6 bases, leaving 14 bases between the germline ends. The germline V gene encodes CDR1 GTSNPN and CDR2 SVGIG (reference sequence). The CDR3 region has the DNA TGTGCCTGGAGTCTCCCTGACCCGGGCGAGCAGTACTTC. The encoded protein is CAWSLPDPGEQYF.

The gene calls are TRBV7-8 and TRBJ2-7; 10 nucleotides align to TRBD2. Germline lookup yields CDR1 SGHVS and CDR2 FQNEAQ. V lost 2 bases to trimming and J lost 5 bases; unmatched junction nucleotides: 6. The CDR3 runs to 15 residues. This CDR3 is CASSLRTSGGDEQYF. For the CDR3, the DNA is TGTGCCAGCAGCTTAAGGACTAGCGGTGGGGACGAGCAGTACTTC.

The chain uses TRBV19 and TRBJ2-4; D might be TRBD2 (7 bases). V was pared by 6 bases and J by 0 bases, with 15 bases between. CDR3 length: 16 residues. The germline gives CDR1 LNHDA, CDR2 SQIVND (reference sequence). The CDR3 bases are TGTGCCAGTAGGGACGTGGGGGGGCTAGCCAAAAACATTCAGTACTTC. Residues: CASRDVGGLAKNIQYF.